Reported below is one TCR beta chain. Its target is unknown. The data are from a study of radiation and T cells in renal cell carcinoma. Study-level background: Nephrectomy followed 15 Gy stereotactic body radiation by 4 weeks. General study findings and limits: Top tumor clonotypes rose in blood 2 weeks post-radiation, then contracted.

Stated time point: baseline pretreatment blood. Stated treatment: 15 Gy SBRT to primary tumor, nephrectomy 4 weeks later. The method was immunoSEQ multiplex PCR; TCRdb's version includes in-frame clones alone and lacks a portion of them. The data hold approximately 140,000 clones, with over 65% observed a single time. The sample was blood, taken from a patient whose treatment included radiotherapy and nephrectomy. This sequence originates from a woman in her forties or fifties with renal cell carcinoma.

CDR3 loop: CSGNPGLVNEQFF. CDR3 bases: TGCAGCGGGAACCCGGGACTAGTAAATGAGCAGTTCTTC. V gene TRBV29-1 combines with J gene TRBJ2-1; 8 bases fit TRBD2. The ends lost 7 bases at V and 7 bases at J; junction bases unmatched: 9. There are 13 residues in the CDR3. Germline CDR1 and CDR2: SQVTM and ANQGSEA.